This TCR beta chain appears in the sequencing data of a study of blood T cell repertoires in COVID-19. Study-level information: Whether acute or convalescent, the COVID-19 samples came from the United States, Italy and Spain.

This table comes from immunoSEQ multiplex PCR, and its TCRdb copy is limited to in-frame clones, with some not included. The data show about 260,000 clones, with 80% to 90% seen just once and approximately 1.4% held by the top ten. The CDR3 loop spans 14 amino acids. The V and J ends lost 2 bases and 1 base respectively, with 7 bases between them. CDR1 and CDR2 from the germline V gene are MNHEY and SMNVEV (reference sequence). Sample: peripheral blood. This receptor was identified in a woman aged 40 to 55 who had recovered from COVID-19. This rearrangement joins TRBV27 to TRBJ2-3; D gene ambiguous. The CDR3 region has the DNA TGTGCCAGCAGTTTAGAGTTGGGCACAGATACGCAGTATTTT. This gives the protein CASSLELGTDTQYF.